Each of the 14 T cell receptor beta chains below was sequenced from the same sample in a study of T cell responses to AZD1222 COVID-19 vaccine. Profiling relied on immunoSEQ multiplex PCR, and the TCRdb table lists in-frame clones only, not all of them. The sample yields more than 95,000 clones, approximately 90% seen once. This material consisted of peripheral blood, taken on day 0 of AZD1222 vaccination. All receptors derive from an adult in good health.

This clone appeared once. J is TRBJ2-7 and V is TRBV2; D ambiguous. The CDR3 length is 12 residues. The ends were cut back, 4 bases at V and 0 bases at J, with 4 bases in the middle. The germline V gene has CDR1 SNHLY and CDR2 FYNNEI. The CDR3 nucleotides are TGTGCCAGCAGTGGAAGCTCCTACGAGCAGTACTTC. Its protein product is CASSGSSYEQYF.

The chain employs TRBV24-1 and TRBJ2-6; D is uncertain. Germline V gene data show CDR1 as KGHDR and CDR2 as SFDVKD. The CDR3 contains 20 residues. V was trimmed by 1 base and J by 0 bases, leaving 18 bases between them. The CDR3 DNA sequence: TGTGCCACCAGTGATTTACTCTTGGGCCAATCCACCTCTGGGGCCAACGTCCTGACTTTC. It yields the protein CATSDLLLGQSTSGANVLTF.

This chain links TRBV3-1 (or the pseudogene TRBV3-2) with TRBJ1-3; TRBD1 is a possible D gene (6 bases). In germline, CDR1 is LGHDT, CDR2 YNNKEL (reference sequence). V dropped 2 bases and J dropped 4 bases, with 12 bases sitting between them. The CDR3 contains 15 residues. The CDR3 DNA sequence: TGTGCCAGCAGCCAAATTACAGGGTCAGGAAACACCATATATTTT. Translating gives CASSQITGSGNTIYF.

The chain links TRBV20-1 to TRBJ2-7, with D perhaps TRBD1 (6 bases). Trimming took off 7 bases at V and 0 bases at J, with 7 bases between the two ends. Germline CDR1 DFQATT, CDR2 SNEGSKA (reference sequence). The CDR3 runs to 11 residues. The CDR3 coding sequence is TGCAGTGGACAGGCCTCCTACGAGCAGTACTTC. This codes for CSGQASYEQYF.

The chain recombines TRBV12-3 or TRBV12-4 with TRBJ1-1; D unresolved. Trimming removed 4 bases from V and 1 base from J, with 7 bases in between. This CDR3 is 13 amino acids long. CDR3 nucleotides: TGTGCCAGCAGTTCTAGTACGAACACTGAAGCTTTCTTT. This sequence encodes CASSSSTNTEAFF.

V is TRBV29-1 and J is TRBJ1-4; 8 positions agree with TRBD1. The CDR3 extends over 15 amino acids. V gave up 6 bases and J gave up 4 bases; unmatched junction bases: 10. Germline CDR1 and CDR2: SQVTM and ANQGSEA. The CDR3 nucleotides read TGCAGCGTGGTTACGACAGGGGCTCGTAATGAAAAACTGTTTTTT. As protein: CSVVTTGARNEKLFF.

The CDR3 protein is CASSLGGGTGFYEQYF. CDR3 coding DNA: TGTGCCAGCAGCTTAGGGGGTGGGACAGGCTTCTACGAGCAGTACTTC. The chain uses TRBV5-4 and TRBJ2-7, with 8 bases lining up with TRBD1. Germline CDR1 SGHNT, CDR2 YYREEE (reference sequence). V lost 2 bases to trimming and J lost 3 bases; unmatched junction nucleotides: 10. This CDR3 spans 16 amino acids.

This chain connects TRBV18 to TRBJ1-3; tentative D call: TRBD1 (6 bases). CDR1 and CDR2 (germline): KGHSH, LQKENI. The V and J ends lost 1 base and 2 bases respectively, with 6 bases between them. The CDR3 sequence is 14 residues long. CDR3 region: CASSPQGAGNTIYF. The CDR3 bases are TGTGCCAGCTCACCACAGGGGGCTGGAAACACCATATATTTT.

The rearrangement links TRBV5-1 to TRBJ2-5, with D perhaps being TRBD1 or TRBD2 (5 bases each). Trimming cost V 0 bases and J 5 bases, with 8 bases left between them. The CDR3 covers 13 residues. Germline V gives CDR1 SGHRS, CDR2 YFSETQ. The CDR3 region is CASSLVGDETQYF. CDR3 sequence (DNA): TGCGCCAGCAGCTTGGTAGGGGACGAGACCCAGTACTTC.

V and J are TRBV10-3 and TRBJ2-7, with no clear D. V was clipped by 4 bases and J by 6 bases, with 7 bases between them. This CDR3 is built from 11 residues. Germline CDR1 reads ENHRY; CDR2 reads SYGVKD. CDR3 sequence (DNA): TGTGCCATCAGTGGGCAATCCGAGCAGTACTTC. Translating gives CAISGQSEQYF.

The chain is built from TRBV6-2 or TRBV6-3 and TRBJ2-1, with D possibly TRBD2 on 5 matching bases. The CDR3 consists of 13 residues. Trimming pared 2 bases from V and 5 bases from J, leaving 7 bases between. Germline CDR1 MNHEY, CDR2 SVGEGT. The CDR3 here is CASSYILDNEQFF. CDR3 coding DNA: TGTGCCAGCAGTTACATACTAGACAATGAGCAGTTCTTC.

This clone was observed a few times. V gene TRBV6-2 or TRBV6-3 combines with J gene TRBJ1-2, with D uncertain. Germline V gene sequence: CDR1 MNHEY, CDR2 SVGEGT. The CDR3 length is 13 residues. V lost 7 bases and J lost 8, with 17 bases in between. The CDR3 spells CASTPFKGGGYTF. CDR3 DNA sequence: TGTGCCAGCACCCCCTTTAAGGGCGGGGGCTACACCTTC.

The chain is built from TRBV5-1 and TRBJ1-1; no clear D gene. V lost 5 bases and J 1 base, leaving 9 bases between the germline ends. The CDR3 is 13 amino acids. Germline V gene lookup returns CDR1 SGHRS and CDR2 YFSETQ. CDR3 loop: CASSYDGNTEAFF. In DNA form, the CDR3 reads TGCGCCAGCAGTTATGACGGGAACACTGAAGCTTTCTTT.

V gene TRBV6-5 combines with J gene TRBJ1-1; D might be TRBD1 (5 bases). V lost 7 bases to trimming and J lost 8 bases, with 17 bases between them. The CDR3 consists of 13 residues. Germline CDR1 reads MNHEY; CDR2 reads SVGAGI. As DNA, the CDR3 is TGTGCCAGCATTCTTAAGGGGACCAGAGAAGCTTTCTTT. Encoded protein: CASILKGTREAFF.